A selection of T cell receptor beta chains follows, all from one sample in a study of Ad26.COV2.S vaccination and SARS-CoV-2 variants. Data came from immunoSEQ multiplex PCR; TCRdb stores just in-frame clones and leaves some out. The sample includes roughly 150,000 clones, about nine tenths seen only once; the top ten take more than 4.5%. The material sequenced was peripheral blood, taken after recovery from COVID-19. Receptors originate from a human donor who had recovered from COVID-19. CDR3s include the opening cysteine and the closing phenylalanine or tryptophan. The D gene is left open where the match is weak. Some rows mark clone size as missing; the rest say once, few, many or name a class of expanded clone.

TRBV7-8,TRBD1,TRBJ2-5,NA,CASSETGTGIETQYF,TGTGCCAGCAGCGAGACCGGGACAGGCATTGAGACCCAGTACTTC
TRBV4-3,NA,TRBJ2-1,few,CASSQRGGIYNEQFF,TGCGCCAGCAGCCAAAGGGGGGGAATCTACAATGAGCAGTTCTTC
TRBV27,NA,TRBJ1-6,few,CASSRQVPNNSPLHF,TGTGCCAGCAGCAGACAGGTGCCAAATAATTCACCCCTCCACTTT
TRBV5-1,NA,TRBJ2-1,NA,CASSLYRANEQFF,TGCGCCAGCAGCTTGTATCGGGCAAATGAGCAGTTCTTC
TRBV6-5,TRBD1,TRBJ1-2,NA,CARHYGGQGEVNTF,TGTGCCAGGCATTACGGGGGACAGGGGGAAGTGAACACCTTC
TRBV5-1,TRBD2,TRBJ2-3,NA,CASSFPRGGGETDTQYF,TGCGCCAGCAGCTTCCCCAGGGGCGGGGGGGAGACAGATACGCAGTATTTT
TRBV4-1,NA,TRBJ2-3,once,CASSQERRATDTQYF,TGCGCCAGCAGCCAAGAGCGGCGGGCCACAGATACGCAGTATTTT
TRBV28,NA,TRBJ2-3,NA,CASSLGGLSTDTQYF,TGTGCCAGCAGTTTAGGGGGCCTCAGCACAGATACGCAGTATTTT
TRBV6-1,TRBD1,TRBJ1-6,NA,CASSEDPSDRGKGNSPLHF,TGTGCCAGCAGTGAAGACCCCAGTGACAGGGGCAAAGGTAATTCACCCCTCCACTTT
TRBV19,NA,TRBJ2-7,NA,CASSMEFWRRSSYEQYF,TGTGCCAGTAGTATGGAGTTTTGGCGTCGAAGCTCCTACGAGCAGTACTTC
TRBV19,NA,TRBJ1-1,NA,CASTNTLGGTEAFF,TGTGCCAGTACTAACACGCTCGGGGGGACTGAAGCTTTCTTT
TRBV7-2,NA,TRBJ2-1,NA,CASSLSRHEQFF,TGTGCCAGCAGCTTATCCAGGCATGAGCAGTTCTTC
TRBV6-5,TRBD1,TRBJ2-7,NA,CASSYSQGAPYEQYF,TGTGCCAGCAGTTACTCGCAGGGGGCCCCCTACGAGCAGTACTTC
TRBV5-4,TRBD1,TRBJ2-1,NA,CASSLRDRVTNEQFF,TGTGCCAGCAGCTTGCGGGACAGGGTTACCAATGAGCAGTTCTTC
TRBV29-1,TRBD1,TRBJ1-2,NA,CSARTGGLNYGYTF,TGCAGCGCACGGACAGGGGGCCTCAACTATGGCTACACCTTC
TRBV11-3,NA,TRBJ2-7,NA,CASSSNSYEQYF,TGTGCCAGCAGCTCTAACTCCTACGAGCAGTACTTC
TRBV5-4,NA,TRBJ2-2,few,CASSLGRAANTGELFF,TGTGCCAGCAGCTTAGGCAGGGCCGCGAACACCGGGGAGCTGTTTTTT
TRBV28,NA,TRBJ1-1,NA,CASSLFLLRANTEAFF,TGTGCCAGCAGTTTATTCCTTCTCAGGGCGAACACTGAAGCTTTCTTT
TRBV3-1/TRBV3-2,NA,TRBJ2-7,NA,CASSPYSGTSAYEQYF,TGTGCCAGCAGCCCCTATTCCGGGACCAGCGCCTACGAGCAGTACTTC
TRBV15,TRBD1,TRBJ2-1,NA,CATSRPLLHLGQGWSYNEQFF,TGTGCCACCAGCAGACCACTGCTCCATTTAGGACAGGGTTGGTCCTACAATGAGCAGTTCTTC
TRBV19,NA,TRBJ1-5,few,CASSIQVQGPQHF,TGTGCCAGTAGTATACAGGTCCAGGGGCCCCAGCATTTT
TRBV9,NA,TRBJ2-7,NA,CASSYRDTYEQYF,TGTGCCAGCAGCTACCGGGATACCTACGAGCAGTACTTC
TRBV5-4,TRBD1,TRBJ2-3,NA,CASSSGTGRADTQYF,TGTGCCAGCAGCTCCGGGACAGGGAGGGCAGATACGCAGTATTTT
TRBV5-1,NA,TRBJ2-6,NA,CASSLGQPGANVLTF,TGCGCCAGCAGCTTGGGACAGCCAGGGGCCAACGTCCTGACTTTC
TRBV7-9,NA,TRBJ2-1,NA,CASSLAGRGTFNEQFF,TGTGCCAGCAGCTTAGCTGGGAGGGGGACGTTCAATGAGCAGTTCTTC
TRBV12-5,NA,TRBJ1-1,once,CASGLNTEAFF,TGTGCTAGTGGCCTTAACACTGAAGCTTTCTTT
TRBV10-3,TRBD1,TRBJ1-2,NA,CAIRPTGQDGYTF,TGTGCCATCAGACCGACAGGGCAGGATGGCTACACCTTC
TRBV11-2,NA,TRBJ2-1,NA,CASSLDRNEQFF,TGTGCCAGCAGCTTAGATCGCAATGAGCAGTTCTTC
TRBV10-1,NA,TRBJ2-6,NA,CASSSSGANVLTF,TGCGCCAGTTCATCTTCTGGGGCCAACGTCCTGACTTTC
TRBV11-2,NA,TRBJ2-5,NA,CASARGETQYF,TGTGCCAGCGCTCGGGGGGAGACCCAGTACTTC
TRBV27,TRBD1,TRBJ1-6,few,CASSQGVGGGSPLHF,TGTGCCAGCAGTCAGGGGGTGGGGGGCGGCTCACCCCTCCACTTT
TRBV9,NA,TRBJ1-1,NA,CASSVAEYSNTEAFF,TGTGCCAGCAGCGTAGCTGAGTATTCGAACACTGAAGCTTTCTTT
TRBV7-9,NA,TRBJ2-1,once,CASSLGAGYNEQFF,TGTGCCAGCAGCTTAGGGGCAGGTTACAATGAGCAGTTCTTC
TRBV6-5,NA,TRBJ1-1,NA,CASSYAGSNTEAFF,TGTGCCAGCAGTTACGCCGGTTCGAACACTGAAGCTTTCTTT
TRBV12-3/TRBV12-4,TRBD1,TRBJ2-7,NA,CASSGQANEQYF,TGTGCCAGCTCGGGACAGGCCAACGAGCAGTACTTC
TRBV9,NA,TRBJ2-2,NA,CASSVGINSAGELFF,TGTGCCAGCAGCGTTGGGATCAATTCTGCCGGGGAGCTGTTTTTT
TRBV7-9,NA,TRBJ2-1,NA,CASSLGLAFGDEQFF,TGTGCCAGCAGCTTAGGTTTAGCTTTTGGTGATGAGCAGTTCTTC
TRBV16,NA,TRBJ2-3,NA,CASSQLLTPGADTQYF,TGTGCCAGCAGCCAACTGTTAACCCCCGGGGCAGATACGCAGTATTTT
TRBV27,NA,TRBJ2-5,NA,CASSRKYQETQYF,TGTGCCAGCAGCCGGAAATACCAAGAGACCCAGTACTTC
TRBV19,NA,TRBJ1-1,NA,CASTGATEAFF,TGTGCCAGTACAGGGGCCACTGAAGCTTTCTTT
TRBV29-1,NA,TRBJ2-3,NA,CSVEGHGTDTQYF,TGCAGCGTTGAAGGGCATGGCACAGATACGCAGTATTTT
TRBV27,TRBD2,TRBJ2-1,NA,CASSLLAGYNEQFF,TGTGCCAGCAGTTTGCTAGCGGGATACAATGAGCAGTTCTTC
TRBV6-5,NA,TRBJ1-1,NA,CASCRDPLNTEAFF,TGTGCCAGCTGCAGGGACCCCTTGAACACTGAAGCTTTCTTT
TRBV29-1,NA,TRBJ2-7,NA,CSVDTAYEQYF,TGCAGCGTTGATACGGCCTACGAGCAGTACTTC